This is a list of T cell receptor beta chains from one sample in a study of blood T cell repertoires in COVID-19. Using immunoSEQ multiplex PCR, the repertoire was profiled, and TCRdb retains in-frame clones only, with some absent. The data contain some 210,000 clones, around 80% of them singletons. The material sequenced was peripheral blood. The receptors come from a woman between 40 and 50 years old with acute or convalescent COVID-19. CDR3s include the opening cysteine and the closing phenylalanine or tryptophan. D genes are given only for firm matches. A clone size is listed for some rows: how often the clone was seen (once, few, many), or a class if it is expanded.

v_call: TRBV6-5
clone_size: .
d_call: .
j_call: TRBJ2-2
cdr3_nt: TGTGCCAGCCGAAGGGGGATGAACACCGGGGAGCTGTTTTTT
cdr3_aa: CASRRGMNTGELFF

v_call: TRBV5-1
clone_size: .
d_call: .
j_call: TRBJ1-1
cdr3_nt: TGCGCCAGCAGCTTGGCCGGCGGGTACACTGAAGCTTTCTTT
cdr3_aa: CASSLAGGYTEAFF

v_call: TRBV19
clone_size: .
d_call: TRBD1
j_call: TRBJ1-2
cdr3_nt: TGTGCCACCCAGGGGGCGGTTGGGAACTATGGCTACACCTTC
cdr3_aa: CATQGAVGNYGYTF

v_call: TRBV6-5
clone_size: .
d_call: .
j_call: TRBJ1-1
cdr3_nt: TGTGCCAGCAGTTACGACTATCAAATTTTGGGCACTGAAGCTTTCTTT
cdr3_aa: CASSYDYQILGTEAFF

v_call: TRBV6-1
clone_size: once
d_call: .
j_call: TRBJ1-4
cdr3_nt: TGTGCCAGCAGTGAACCCGAGTATGGAGCTAATGAAAAACTGTTTTTT
cdr3_aa: CASSEPEYGANEKLFF

v_call: TRBV29-1
clone_size: .
d_call: TRBD1
j_call: TRBJ1-2
cdr3_nt: TGCAGCGTTGAAGATACAATTGGACAGGGGCGAAACTATGGCTACACCTTC
cdr3_aa: CSVEDTIGQGRNYGYTF

v_call: TRBV19
clone_size: .
d_call: .
j_call: TRBJ1-2
cdr3_nt: TGTGCCAGTAACAGCCTTCTCTATGGCTACACCTTC
cdr3_aa: CASNSLLYGYTF

v_call: TRBV3-1/TRBV3-2
clone_size: .
d_call: TRBD1
j_call: TRBJ2-5
cdr3_nt: TGTGCCAGCAGCCAGCCGGGACAGGCCTTGGAGGGGACCCAGTACTTC
cdr3_aa: CASSQPGQALEGTQYF

v_call: TRBV5-4
clone_size: .
d_call: TRBD1
j_call: TRBJ2-2
cdr3_nt: TGTGCCAGCAGCTTGGGACCCCCCGGACAGGGATTGAAGGAGCTGTTTTTT
cdr3_aa: CASSLGPPGQGLKELFF

v_call: TRBV9
clone_size: .
d_call: TRBD2
j_call: TRBJ2-5
cdr3_nt: TGTGCCAGCAGCCCCCACTCGACTAGCGGGATTAGGGAGACCCAGTACTTC
cdr3_aa: CASSPHSTSGIRETQYF

v_call: TRBV29-1
clone_size: few
d_call: TRBD2
j_call: TRBJ2-1
cdr3_nt: TGCAGCTCCCTGGGACTAGTGATGAATGAGCAGTTCTTC
cdr3_aa: CSSLGLVMNEQFF

v_call: TRBV11-2
clone_size: .
d_call: TRBD1
j_call: TRBJ2-1
cdr3_nt: TGTGCCAGCAGCTCGAGACAGGGCTCCTACAATGAGCAGTTCTTC
cdr3_aa: CASSSRQGSYNEQFF

v_call: TRBV5-6
clone_size: .
d_call: TRBD1
j_call: TRBJ1-2
cdr3_nt: TGTGCCAGCAGCGGGGACAGCCGGTTGCTCGTAAGCTTC
cdr3_aa: CASSGDSRLLVSF

v_call: TRBV5-8
clone_size: .
d_call: .
j_call: TRBJ2-5
cdr3_nt: TGTGCCAGCAGCCCCTTGACCACCTCGGGCCAAGAGACCCAGTACTTC
cdr3_aa: CASSPLTTSGQETQYF

v_call: TRBV5-8
clone_size: .
d_call: .
j_call: TRBJ1-2
cdr3_nt: TGTGCCAGCAGCTATCTGACAGGTAGCTACACCTTC
cdr3_aa: CASSYLTGSYTF

v_call: TRBV27
clone_size: .
d_call: .
j_call: TRBJ1-2
cdr3_nt: TGTGCCAGCAGTTTCGGCCCCACTGACATATATGGCTACACCTTC
cdr3_aa: CASSFGPTDIYGYTF

v_call: TRBV11-2
clone_size: few
d_call: TRBD2
j_call: TRBJ2-3
cdr3_nt: TGTGCCAGCAGCTTAGAGGGAGGGTCCAGAGATACGCAGTATTTT
cdr3_aa: CASSLEGGSRDTQYF

v_call: TRBV6-5
clone_size: .
d_call: .
j_call: TRBJ2-5
cdr3_nt: TGTGCCAGCAGTTACGATTCATGGTCAGGCCAAGAGACCCAGTACTTC
cdr3_aa: CASSYDSWSGQETQYF

v_call: TRBV5-1
clone_size: .
d_call: TRBD1
j_call: TRBJ2-3
cdr3_nt: TGCGCGTCGAACAGGGGGTGGGAAAAAGATACGCAGTATTTT
cdr3_aa: CASNRGWEKDTQYF

v_call: TRBV6-1
clone_size: .
d_call: TRBD1
j_call: TRBJ1-5
cdr3_nt: TGTGCCAGCAGTGACCGACAGGGTGGTATTCGGAATCAGCCCCAGCATTTT
cdr3_aa: CASSDRQGGIRNQPQHF

v_call: TRBV4-1
clone_size: once
d_call: .
j_call: TRBJ1-2
cdr3_nt: TGCGCCAGCAGCCACCCCCGGGACACTAACTATGGCTACACCTTC
cdr3_aa: CASSHPRDTNYGYTF

v_call: TRBV24-1
clone_size: .
d_call: .
j_call: TRBJ2-3
cdr3_nt: TGTGCCACCAGTGACCCCTCCCGTCGGGGTGCAGACGATACGCAGTATTTT
cdr3_aa: CATSDPSRRGADDTQYF

v_call: TRBV18
clone_size: .
d_call: .
j_call: TRBJ2-1
cdr3_nt: TGTGCCAGCTCACCCAGCGGGCAGTCGTTTGGCTACAATGAGCAGTTCTTC
cdr3_aa: CASSPSGQSFGYNEQFF

v_call: TRBV7-9
clone_size: .
d_call: TRBD1
j_call: TRBJ2-7
cdr3_nt: TGTGCCAGCAGCTTAGGGAACGGCGGGACAGGGGCGAACGAGCAGTACTTC
cdr3_aa: CASSLGNGGTGANEQYF

v_call: TRBV11-3
clone_size: .
d_call: .
j_call: TRBJ2-1
cdr3_nt: TGTGCCAGCAGCTTCGAAGGACAGATGAAGTTCTTC
cdr3_aa: CASSFEGQMKFF

v_call: TRBV5-1
clone_size: .
d_call: TRBD1
j_call: TRBJ2-6
cdr3_nt: TGCGCCAGCAGCCTACGGACAGGATACTCTGAGTCTGGGGCCAACGTCCTGACTTTC
cdr3_aa: CASSLRTGYSESGANVLTF

v_call: TRBV7-4
clone_size: .
d_call: TRBD2
j_call: TRBJ2-3
cdr3_nt: TGTGCCAGCAGCTTAGAGATCAACGGGAGGGCCGTCACAGATACGCAGTATTTT
cdr3_aa: CASSLEINGRAVTDTQYF

v_call: TRBV19
clone_size: .
d_call: .
j_call: TRBJ1-1
cdr3_nt: TGTGCCAGTAGTGTGGGCAGACCCATGAACACTGAAGCTTTCTTT
cdr3_aa: CASSVGRPMNTEAFF

v_call: TRBV18
clone_size: .
d_call: .
j_call: TRBJ1-2
cdr3_nt: TGTGCCAGCTCACCATCCAGGTTCTATGGCTACACCTTC
cdr3_aa: CASSPSRFYGYTF

v_call: TRBV5-5
clone_size: .
d_call: TRBD1
j_call: TRBJ1-2
cdr3_nt: TGTGCCAGCAGCAGGACAGGGACGAACTATGGCTACACCTTC
cdr3_aa: CASSRTGTNYGYTF

v_call: TRBV24-1
clone_size: .
d_call: .
j_call: TRBJ2-1
cdr3_nt: TGTGCCACCAGTGACTTACGGGGGGACAAAAACAATGAGCAGTTCTTC
cdr3_aa: CATSDLRGDKNNEQFF

v_call: TRBV14
clone_size: .
d_call: TRBD2
j_call: TRBJ2-1
cdr3_nt: TGTGCCAGCAGCCAAGTAGCGGGAAGATCCTACAATGAGCAGTTCTTC
cdr3_aa: CASSQVAGRSYNEQFF

v_call: TRBV6-5
clone_size: few
d_call: .
j_call: TRBJ1-1
cdr3_nt: TGTGCTAGCGGGTTAGCGAACACTGAAGCTTTCTTT
cdr3_aa: CASGLANTEAFF

v_call: TRBV5-1
clone_size: .
d_call: .
j_call: TRBJ2-6
cdr3_nt: TGCGCCAGCAGCTTGGACAGGGCAGGCTCTGGGGCCAACGTCCTGACTTTC
cdr3_aa: CASSLDRAGSGANVLTF

v_call: TRBV2
clone_size: once
d_call: .
j_call: TRBJ2-3
cdr3_nt: TGTGCCAGCAGTGAACAAGCGGCAAGCACAGATACGCAGTATTTT
cdr3_aa: CASSEQAASTDTQYF

v_call: TRBV6-2/TRBV6-3
clone_size: many
d_call: .
j_call: TRBJ1-1
cdr3_nt: TGTGCCAGCAGTTACACGGGGCGGGGGACTGAAGCTTTCTTT
cdr3_aa: CASSYTGRGTEAFF

v_call: TRBV24-1
clone_size: .
d_call: TRBD1
j_call: TRBJ2-1
cdr3_nt: TGTGCCACCAGTGAGGACAGGGTCGGCTACAATGAGCAGTTCTTC
cdr3_aa: CATSEDRVGYNEQFF

v_call: TRBV7-9
clone_size: .
d_call: .
j_call: TRBJ1-1
cdr3_nt: TGTGCCAGCAGTTCCCAGGGGCTGAACACTGAAGCTTTCTTT
cdr3_aa: CASSSQGLNTEAFF

v_call: TRBV7-9
clone_size: .
d_call: .
j_call: TRBJ1-4
cdr3_nt: TGTGCCAGCAGCCCTCAGATTCGGGGGGCCCATGAAAAACTGTTTTTT
cdr3_aa: CASSPQIRGAHEKLFF

v_call: TRBV5-5
clone_size: .
d_call: .
j_call: TRBJ2-6
cdr3_nt: TGTGCCAGCAGCTTGGGGAGTGCTGGGGCCAACGTCCTGACTTTC
cdr3_aa: CASSLGSAGANVLTF

v_call: TRBV7-6
clone_size: .
d_call: TRBD1
j_call: TRBJ2-5
cdr3_nt: TGTGCCAGCAGCTATCTGGGGGACAGGGGCAGGGAGACCCAGTACTTC
cdr3_aa: CASSYLGDRGRETQYF

v_call: TRBV6-2/TRBV6-3
clone_size: .
d_call: .
j_call: TRBJ2-1
cdr3_nt: TGTGCCAGCAGCCAGAGGAGCTCCTACAATGAGCAGTTCTTC
cdr3_aa: CASSQRSSYNEQFF

v_call: TRBV29-1
clone_size: .
d_call: TRBD1
j_call: TRBJ1-2
cdr3_nt: TGCAGCGTTGATGACAGGGCTAGGGCTAACTATGGCTACACCTTC
cdr3_aa: CSVDDRARANYGYTF

v_call: TRBV18
clone_size: .
d_call: TRBD1
j_call: TRBJ1-2
cdr3_nt: TGTGCCAGCTCACCAACAGGGGGCGATAACTATGGCTACACCTTC
cdr3_aa: CASSPTGGDNYGYTF

v_call: TRBV6-5
clone_size: .
d_call: .
j_call: TRBJ1-5
cdr3_nt: TGTGCCAGCAGAACGGGCAATCAGCCCCAGCATTTT
cdr3_aa: CASRTGNQPQHF

v_call: TRBV5-1
clone_size: .
d_call: .
j_call: TRBJ1-2
cdr3_nt: TGCGCCAGCAGGGCGACAGGAAGGGAAGGCTACACCTTC
cdr3_aa: CASRATGREGYTF

v_call: TRBV6-5
clone_size: .
d_call: .
j_call: TRBJ2-7
cdr3_nt: TGTGCCAGCAGTTTAGGCTGGGGCCCCTACGAGCAGTACTTC
cdr3_aa: CASSLGWGPYEQYF

v_call: TRBV10-3
clone_size: once
d_call: TRBD1
j_call: TRBJ2-1
cdr3_nt: TGTGCCATCAGTGAGAGGGGGGGAGATGGGACAGGGCTCAATGAGCAGTTCTTC
cdr3_aa: CAISERGGDGTGLNEQFF

v_call: TRBV10-3
clone_size: .
d_call: TRBD1
j_call: TRBJ2-7
cdr3_nt: TGTGCCATCAGTGAATCGGGACAGTCCTACGAGCAGTACTTC
cdr3_aa: CAISESGQSYEQYF

v_call: TRBV6-5
clone_size: .
d_call: TRBD2
j_call: TRBJ2-7
cdr3_nt: TGTGCCAGCTCCCAGAGCGGGGGTACTGTCGAGCAGTACTTC
cdr3_aa: CASSQSGGTVEQYF

v_call: TRBV11-2
clone_size: .
d_call: TRBD1
j_call: TRBJ1-2
cdr3_nt: TGTGCCAGCACCTCGGGACAGGGGTCCAACTATGGCTACACCTTC
cdr3_aa: CASTSGQGSNYGYTF